The 32 T cell receptor beta chains below all came from one sample that was sequenced in a study of post-analysis software for immune sequencing data. Study results and limitations: With TRBV5-6, TRBV5-1 and TRBV20-1 included, about five TRBV segments were more frequent in patients than in controls.

These receptors' targets are unknown. Prepared TCR beta cDNA libraries contained unique molecular identifiers. From the PCR reads, TCRdb called clonotypes with MiXCR, one entry per CDR3 protein. Of about 800,000 distinct CDR3 sequences in the sample, around 27% were seen once. Sequences were obtained from blood. These receptors all come from a girl aged 5-17 years with multiple sclerosis.

The chain carries TRBV4-2 and TRBJ1-2; D is possibly TRBD1 (6 bases). CDR3 length equals 14 residues. The ends were cut back, 0 bases at V and 10 bases at J, with 15 bases in the middle. CDR1 and CDR2 from the germline V gene are LGHNA and YNFKEQ. CDR3 loop: CASSQDSLSGDYTF. The CDR3 nucleotides read TGTGCCAGCAGCCAAGATAGTTTGTCAGGGGACTACACCTTC.

This clonotype has more than one count but fewer than ten. The chain joins TRBV29-1 to TRBJ2-3, with 11 bases matching TRBD1. Germline CDR1 reads SQVTM; CDR2 reads ANQGSEA. Trimming took 7 bases from V and 6 from J; bases not matched to a gene: 9. This CDR3 has 14 residues. The CDR3, as DNA: TGCAGCGCCGGACAGGGGGCGGAAATGGATACGCAGTATTTT. Its translation is CSAGQGAEMDTQYF.

The gene calls are TRBV13 and TRBJ2-3; D gene unclear. CDR3 length: 16 residues. The germline V gene has CDR1 PRHDT and CDR2 FYEKMQ (reference sequence). V lost 2 bases to trimming and J lost 1 base, with 13 bases between them. The CDR3, as DNA: TGTGCCAGCAGCTTAAGGTCTGGCGGAGGCACAGATACGCAGTATTTT. Protein sequence: CASSLRSGGGTDTQYF.

This clonotype was seen only a few times. The chain employs TRBV28 and TRBJ2-3, with 14 nucleotides matching TRBD2. Per germline, CDR1 MDHEN and CDR2 SYDVKM. The length of the CDR3 is 18 residues. J was trimmed by 5 bases and V by 5 bases; bases with no gene match: 12. CDR3 sequence: CASSPGLAGVRWEDTQYF. The CDR3 DNA reads as TGTGCCAGCAGTCCGGGACTAGCGGGAGTGAGATGGGAAGATACGCAGTATTTT.

Many counts were recorded for this clonotype. The chain carries TRBV7-2 and TRBJ2-7; the match to TRBD1 covers 7 bases. Germline CDR1 and CDR2: SGHTA and FQGNSA. With 5 bases clipped from V and 3 bases from J, the junction kept 7 bases outside the gene matches. This CDR3 has 14 residues. In DNA form, the CDR3 reads TGTGCCAGCAGCCAGACCGGGACAGACTACGAGCAGTACTTC. Residues: CASSQTGTDYEQYF.

The chain recombines TRBV20-1 with TRBJ1-5, with D perhaps matching TRBD1 (6 bases). This CDR3 is built from 14 residues. Germline assignment: CDR1 DFQATT and CDR2 SNEGSKA (reference sequence). Trimming cost V 6 bases and J 5 bases, with 17 bases left between them. The CDR3 is CSASTGNGHQPQHF. The CDR3 nucleotides are TGCAGTGCGTCGACAGGAAACGGGCATCAGCCCCAGCATTTT.

This clonotype was recorded a few times. The V call is TRBV20-1, the J call TRBJ2-1; 8 nucleotides agree with TRBD2. This CDR3 spans 15 amino acids. Germline V lookup: CDR1 DFQATT, CDR2 SNEGSKA (reference sequence). V trimming: 2 bases; J trimming: 6 bases; junction bases outside the gene matches: 9. CDR3 sequence reads: CSARPPSGSGNEQFF. In DNA form, the CDR3 reads TGCAGTGCTAGACCCCCCAGCGGGAGTGGCAATGAGCAGTTCTTC.

In this sample, this clonotype turned up a few times. This chain joins TRBV20-1 and TRBJ2-7, with a possible D match to TRBD2 (5 bases). This CDR3 region has 14 residues. Germline loops: CDR1 DFQATT, CDR2 SNEGSKA (reference sequence). Trimming removed 3 bases from V and 2 bases from J, with 14 bases in between. CDR3 amino acids: CSASPSGVPYEQYF. In DNA form, the CDR3 reads TGCAGTGCTAGTCCCAGCGGAGTCCCCTACGAGCAGTACTTC.

The chain is built from TRBV20-1 and TRBJ1-5; tentative D call: TRBD1 (5 bases). There are 17 residues in the CDR3. Trimming took off 5 bases at V and 2 bases at J, with 22 bases between the two ends. Germline V gene lookup returns CDR1 DFQATT and CDR2 SNEGSKA (reference sequence). CDR3 loop: CSAGGVGVQIGNQPQHF. The CDR3 DNA reads as TGCAGTGCTGGAGGGGTAGGAGTACAGATCGGCAATCAGCCCCAGCATTTT.

The V gene is TRBV5-1, the J gene TRBJ2-3; D uncertain. Germline CDR1 reads SGHRS; CDR2 reads YFSETQ. Trimming took off 5 bases at V and 4 bases at J, with 17 bases between the two ends. The CDR3 length is 15 residues. CDR3 sequence reads: CASSMPKGWADTQYF. CDR3 sequence (DNA): TGCGCCAGCAGTATGCCTAAGGGCTGGGCAGATACGCAGTATTTT.

CDR3 in DNA: TGCAGCGGGACAGGGCGGGTAGGGGGAGTTGAAGCTTTCTTT. Its protein is CSGTGRVGGVEAFF. The chain employs TRBV29-1 and TRBJ1-1; TRBD1 matches 8 bases. Germline CDR1 is SQVTM and CDR2 is ANQGSEA. This CDR3 contains 14 residues. Trimming removed 7 bases from V and 7 bases from J; junction bases left unmatched: 14.

This clonotype was detected a few times. This chain uses TRBV20-1 with TRBJ2-4; D is possibly TRBD1 or TRBD2 (6 bases each). CDR3 length: 15 amino acids. Germline V gene sequence: CDR1 DFQATT, CDR2 SNEGSKA (reference sequence). Between the trimmed V and J ends, which lost 1 base and 4 bases, there was a span of 14 bases. CDR3 protein: CSARGGAEIKNIQYF. The CDR3 bases are TGCAGTGCTAGAGGGGGGGCAGAGATAAAAAACATTCAGTACTTC.

The rearrangement uses TRBV24-1 and TRBJ2-3; D is undetermined. V lost 9 bases and J lost 4, with 7 bases in between. The germline V gene encodes CDR1 KGHDR and CDR2 SFDVKD. The CDR3 runs 11 residues. CDR3 amino acids: CATARADTQYF. The CDR3 DNA follows: TGTGCCACCGCTAGGGCAGATACGCAGTATTTT.

The chain combines TRBV15 with TRBJ1-5, with 7 bases aligning to TRBD1. V lost 3 bases and J lost 0; bases outside the gene matches: 17. The CDR3 totals 20 residues. Germline values: CDR1 LNHNV, CDR2 YYDKDF (reference sequence). The CDR3 sequence: CATSRRWSSGGADSNQPQHF. CDR3 bases: TGTGCCACCAGCAGGAGATGGTCGTCAGGGGGTGCGGATAGCAATCAGCCCCAGCATTTT.

This clonotype was detected ten times or more. In DNA, the CDR3 is TGTGCCAGCAGTTTAATAGGGGGAGAGACCCAGTACTTC. Encoded protein: CASSLIGGETQYF. This chain links TRBV12-3 or TRBV12-4 with TRBJ2-5, with D perhaps TRBD1 (6 bases). The CDR3 runs 13 residues. V shed 2 bases and J shed 4 bases, with 8 bases lying between them.

The rearrangement joins TRBV7-9 to TRBJ2-1, with D possibly TRBD1 on 6 matching bases. CDR3 size: 12 residues. From germline, CDR1 is SEHNR and CDR2 FQNEAQ (reference sequence). V was clipped by 4 bases and J by 10 bases, with 11 bases between them. The CDR3, as DNA: TGTGCCAGCAGCTCGGCTGGGGGCGAGCAGTTCTTC. Translating gives CASSSAGGEQFF.

This clonotype appeared a few times. The chain couples TRBV6-1 to TRBJ2-7, with TRBD2 matching 8 bases. Germline CDR1 MNHNS, CDR2 SASEGT. V lost 6 bases and J lost 6; bases outside the gene matches: 4. The CDR3 is 12 residues long. CDR3 bases: TGTGCCAGCAGCCTTACTAGCGGCGAGCAGTACTTC. Translation: CASSLTSGEQYF.

The chain joins TRBV20-1 to TRBJ2-1, with D unresolved. This CDR3 has 13 residues. Germline V gene data show CDR1 as DFQATT and CDR2 as SNEGSKA (reference sequence). The V end lost 0 bases, the J end lost 9 bases, and 12 bases lay between the germline ends. CDR3 in amino acids: CSARDPLAGEQFF. In DNA form, the CDR3 reads TGCAGTGCTAGAGATCCACTGGCCGGTGAGCAGTTCTTC.

This clonotype has more than one count but fewer than ten. This chain joins TRBV20-1 and TRBJ2-1; 10 bases map to TRBD1. CDR1 and CDR2 from the germline V gene are DFQATT and SNEGSKA (reference sequence). This CDR3 spans 15 amino acids. V was pared by 0 bases and J by 9 bases, with 8 bases of the junction left unmatched. CDR3 loop: CSARDQGTGVPEQFF. CDR3 sequence (DNA): TGCAGTGCTAGAGATCAAGGGACAGGGGTTCCTGAGCAGTTCTTC.

This clonotype was recorded a few times. V gene TRBV29-1 combines with J gene TRBJ2-1; TRBD2 is a possible D gene (6 bases). Germline lookup yields CDR1 SQVTM and CDR2 ANQGSEA. The CDR3 has 13 amino acids. Trimming left V 4 bases short and J 6 bases short, with 13 bases between. The CDR3 DNA is TGCAGCGTTGGCCTTCCGGGAGTCAATGAGCAGTTCTTC. As protein: CSVGLPGVNEQFF.

On this clonotype itself: At one end, the junction sequence differs from germline, possibly due to a read error. The CDR3 DNA follows: TGTGCCGGCAGCTCGCGACAGGGTTCGAACACTGAAGCTTTCTTT. Amino acid sequence: CAGSSRQGSNTEAFF. This chain joins TRBV7-2 and TRBJ1-1; 7 nucleotides line up with TRBD1. CDR1 and CDR2 from the germline V gene are SGHTA and FQGNSA. CDR3 length: 15 residues.

The CDR3 loop reads CASSLALAGEDTQYF. Written as DNA, the CDR3 is TGCGCCAGCAGCTTGGCCCTAGCGGGAGAAGATACGCAGTATTTT. The chain carries TRBV5-1 and TRBJ2-3; 10 nucleotides align to TRBD2. CDR1 is SGHRS, CDR2 YFSETQ, per germline. This CDR3 is built from 15 residues. Germline trimming cut 0 bases from V and 5 bases from J; bases unmatched to any gene: 3.

This CDR3 is CASSPPGTSVARHEQFF. CDR3 sequence (DNA): TGTGCCAGCAGTCCGCCGGGTACTAGCGTTGCCCGGCATGAGCAGTTCTTC. The J gene is TRBJ2-1, the V gene TRBV7-9, with TRBD2 matching over 7 bases. The CDR3 runs 17 residues. After removal of 6 bases from V and 8 bases from J, the junction contained 19 bases not matched to a gene. The germline CDR1 and CDR2 sequences are SEHNR and FQNEAQ (reference sequence).

The J gene is TRBJ1-5, the V gene TRBV6-2 or TRBV6-3; TRBD1 matches 8 bases. With V trimmed by 8 bases and J by 4 bases, 4 bases remained unmatched. CDR3 length equals 13 residues. Germline V gene data show CDR1 as MNHEY and CDR2 as SVGEGT. CDR3 bases: TGTGCCAGCGTCGGACAGGGAAATCAGCCCCAGCATTTT. It codes for CASVGQGNQPQHF.

The chain uses TRBV18 and TRBJ1-1, with a possible D match to TRBD1 (5 bases). Trimming took 1 base from V and 8 from J, leaving 11 bases between them. The CDR3 is 13 amino acids. Germline CDR1 KGHSH, CDR2 LQKENI. This CDR3 reads CASSPLTALEAFF. CDR3 nucleotides: TGTGCCAGCTCACCACTGACAGCCCTCGAAGCTTTCTTT.

V usage is TRBV7-2 and J usage is TRBJ2-1; 7 nucleotides line up with TRBD2. CDR3 size: 17 residues. The germline V gene has CDR1 SGHTA and CDR2 FQGNSA. The V and J ends lost 6 bases and 4 bases, in that order; junction bases with no gene match: 15. The CDR3 here is CASRQSPWGLPYNEQFF. The CDR3 DNA sequence: TGTGCCAGCAGACAAAGCCCTTGGGGACTACCTTACAATGAGCAGTTCTTC.

V usage is TRBV20-1 and J usage is TRBJ2-7; no clear D gene. The CDR3 contains 14 residues. Germline-derived CDR1 and CDR2 are DFQATT and SNEGSKA (reference sequence). V was cut by 5 bases and J by 7 bases, with 21 bases left in between. CDR3 DNA: TGCAGTGCTGGCCTTCCGGGCTCCGTGCGGGAGCAGTACTTC. Translation: CSAGLPGSVREQYF.

This clonotype appeared a few times. The chain combines TRBV2 with TRBJ2-1; 7 bases are shared with TRBD1. The length of the CDR3 is 12 residues. Trimming cost V 2 bases and J 8 bases; bases outside gene matches: 0. Looked up from germline, CDR1 is SNHLY and CDR2 is FYNNEI. In DNA form, the CDR3 reads TGTGCCAGCAGTGAACAGGGGGATGAGCAGTTCTTC. Amino acid sequence: CASSEQGDEQFF.

The sample holds a few counts of this clonotype. J is TRBJ2-1 and V is TRBV20-1; the D gene is possibly TRBD2 (6 bases). Germline values: CDR1 DFQATT, CDR2 SNEGSKA (reference sequence). Trimming took 7 bases from V and 4 from J, leaving 20 bases between them. There are 15 residues in the CDR3. DNA of the CDR3: TGCAGTGTCACCCCGGGGGAGGTAGTTTACAATGAGCAGTTCTTC. Its translation is CSVTPGEVVYNEQFF.

This clonotype was seen a handful of times. This chain uses TRBV7-2 with TRBJ1-1; D remains unclear. Between the trimmed V and J ends, which lost 3 bases and 0 bases, there was a span of 8 bases. This CDR3 contains 14 residues. From germline, CDR1 is SGHTA and CDR2 FQGNSA. The CDR3 coding sequence is TGTGCCAGCAGCTTCGGCAGACTGAACACTGAAGCTTTCTTT. It translates to CASSFGRLNTEAFF.

This clonotype was counted only a few times. CDR3 nucleotides: TGCAGTGCTAGAGATCGTCAGCGGGAGGGTCTAAGGGGTGAGCAGTTCTTC. Protein product: CSARDRQREGLRGEQFF. This chain joins TRBV20-1 and TRBJ2-1, with 10 bases aligning to TRBD2. Germline V gene data show CDR1 as DFQATT and CDR2 as SNEGSKA (reference sequence). The CDR3 runs 17 residues. V lost 0 bases to trimming and J lost 9 bases; unmatched junction nucleotides: 14.

The CDR3 nucleotides are TGCAGTGCTAGGGCGAAGAGGAGCTCCTATAATTCACCCCTCCACTTT. It yields the protein CSARAKRSSYNSPLHF. The genes are TRBV20-1 and TRBJ1-6, with no clear D. This CDR3 has 16 amino acids. In germline, CDR1 is DFQATT, CDR2 SNEGSKA (reference sequence). Trimming took off 3 bases at V and 0 bases at J, with 12 bases between the two ends.